The 27 T cell receptor beta chains below come from one sample, sequenced in a study of T cells in Graves' hyperthyroidism and ophthalmopathy. Amplified TCR beta CDR3 regions derived from RNA transcripts. Using the HTBI primer set, a first-round RT-PCR was run on the TCR CDR3. In TCRdb, the multiplex PCR reads were re-called with MiXCR into one record per CDR3 protein. The sample gives hundreds of thousands of distinct CDR3 sequences, 20% to 25% of which show up once; around 67% is in the top ten. Material for sequencing was blood. The receptors derive from a man aged 50-60 years with Graves' hyperthyroidism.

This clonotype was observed once. A much larger clone differs by one base, so this may be a read error. V gene TRBV30 combines with J gene TRBJ1-1; D gene ambiguous. The germline V and J ends were trimmed by 1 base and 0 bases, with 6 bases remaining between them. The germline V gene encodes CDR1 GTSNPN and CDR2 SVGIG (reference sequence). The CDR3 extends over 13 amino acids. The CDR3 spells CAWSEVLNTEAFF. In DNA form, the CDR3 reads TGTGCCTGGAGTGAGGTTTTGAACACTGAAGCTTTCTTT.

This chain links TRBV3-1 with TRBJ2-5, with TRBD1 as a possible D gene (5 bases). Between the trimmed V and J ends, which lost 2 bases and 4 bases, there was a span of 17 bases. Germline V gene data show CDR1 as LGHDT and CDR2 as YNNKEL (reference sequence). CDR3 length equals 16 residues. CDR3: CASSQRTAGPRETQYF. The CDR3, as DNA: TGTGCCAGCAGCCAAAGGACCGCAGGGCCGCGAGAGACCCAGTACTTC.

This clonotype was counted between two and nine times. This rearrangement joins TRBV30 to TRBJ2-2; TRBD1 matches 7 bases. J lost 7 bases, V lost 7 bases, and 3 bases had no gene match. The V gene's germline CDR1 is GTSNPN and CDR2 SVGIG (reference sequence). This CDR3 region has 11 residues. Written as DNA, the CDR3 is TGTGCCTCGACAGGGTACGGGGAGCTGTTTTTT. Amino acids: CASTGYGELFF.

The V and J genes are TRBV12-3 or TRBV12-4 and TRBJ2-3; 8 nucleotides agree with TRBD2. This CDR3 region has 16 residues. The trim removed 5 bases at V and 0 bases at J, leaving 7 bases unmatched. Written as DNA, the CDR3 is TGTGCCAGCAGTCCAATAGCGGGAACAAGCACAGATACGCAGTATTTT. The encoded protein is CASSPIAGTSTDTQYF.

Ten or more counts support this clonotype. DNA of the CDR3: TGTGCCAGCAGGGGACAGGTGGAAAGAGCTTTCTTT. The encoded protein is CASRGQVERAFF. J is TRBJ1-1 and V is TRBV28; 8 bases fit TRBD1. The CDR3 extends over 12 amino acids. The J segment lost 10 bases and the V segment lost 6 bases, leaving 7 bases of the junction unmatched. Germline CDR1 MDHEN, CDR2 SYDVKM.

This clonotype was counted only a few times. The chain recombines TRBV3-1 with TRBJ2-7; 7 nucleotides agree with TRBD1. Trimming cost V 0 bases and J 2 bases; bases outside gene matches: 10. CDR1 and CDR2 from the germline V gene are LGHDT and YNNKEL (reference sequence). The CDR3 consists of 17 residues. Written as DNA, the CDR3 is TGTGCCAGCAGCCAAGATTTGACAGGGCCTTTTCCCTACGAGCAGTACTTC. This translates into CASSQDLTGPFPYEQYF.

The chain links TRBV18 to TRBJ2-5, with 11 bases that match TRBD2. This CDR3 has 14 amino acids. Germline CDR1 is KGHSH and CDR2 is LQKENI. Trimming cost V 4 bases and J 4 bases; bases outside gene matches: 2. The CDR3: CASSRLAGPETQYF. CDR3 nucleotide sequence: TGTGCCAGCTCACGACTAGCGGGACCAGAGACCCAGTACTTC.

The rearrangement uses TRBV4-1 and TRBJ2-1; 12 nucleotides match TRBD2. This CDR3 comprises 13 residues. Germline V gives CDR1 MGHRA, CDR2 YSYEKL. Trimming cost V 4 bases and J 8 bases; bases outside gene matches: 0. The CDR3 loop reads CASSPSGRDEQFF. The CDR3 nucleotides read TGCGCCAGCAGCCCTAGCGGGAGGGATGAGCAGTTCTTC.

This clonotype came up a few times. V usage is TRBV27 and J usage is TRBJ1-5; tentative D call: TRBD1 (6 bases). Trimming removed 3 bases from V and 6 bases from J, with 18 bases in between. Germline V gives CDR1 MNHEY, CDR2 SMNVEV (reference sequence). The CDR3 totals 16 residues. The CDR3 region has the DNA TGTGCCAGCAGTTTGATAAACCCGGACAGAGTTCAGCCCCAGCATTTT. This gives the protein CASSLINPDRVQPQHF.

There are a few counts of this clonotype. This chain uses TRBV7-6 with TRBJ1-1; maybe TRBD1 (6 bases). V was clipped by 5 bases and J by 4 bases, with 8 bases between them. The CDR3 runs 12 residues. Per germline, CDR1 SGHVS and CDR2 FNYEAQ. The CDR3 DNA reads TGTGCCAGCAGCGGACAGTTCACTGAAGCTTTCTTT. This gives the protein CASSGQFTEAFF.

This clonotype was found many times. In DNA, the CDR3 is TGTGCCAGCAGCCAAGATCAAGCCTACAATGAGCAGTTCTTC. Its translation: CASSQDQAYNEQFF. The V and J genes are TRBV3-1 and TRBJ2-1; D uncertain. Trimming stripped 0 bases from V and 2 bases from J, with 5 bases between. The CDR3 has 14 amino acids. Germline-derived CDR1 and CDR2 are LGHDT and YNNKEL (reference sequence).

In this sample, this clonotype turned up many times. The gene calls are TRBV2 and TRBJ2-5, with D maybe TRBD1 (6 bases). Trimming took 7 bases from V and 2 from J, leaving 11 bases between them. The CDR3 contains 13 residues. Germline assignment: CDR1 SNHLY and CDR2 FYNNEI. CDR3 residues: CASTTGLQETQYF. The CDR3, as DNA: TGTGCCAGCACAACAGGGCTGCAAGAGACCCAGTACTTC.

This clonotype has only a few counts. The V and J genes are TRBV3-1 and TRBJ1-2; TRBD1 matches 11 bases. Germline V gives CDR1 LGHDT, CDR2 YNNKEL (reference sequence). This CDR3 spans 16 amino acids. After removal of 1 base from V and 7 bases from J, the junction contained 8 bases not matched to a gene. As DNA, the CDR3 is TGTGCCAGCAGCCAAGTTCCTGGACAGGGGGCAGGTGGCTACACCTTC. Its translation is CASSQVPGQGAGGYTF.

The gene calls are TRBV20-1 and TRBJ1-2; D remains unclear. The CDR3 runs to 11 residues. CDR1 is DFQATT and CDR2 is SNEGSKA in the germline V gene (reference sequence). V dropped 7 bases and J dropped 3 bases, with 9 bases sitting between them. CDR3 protein: CSVITDYGYTF. CDR3 nucleotides: TGCAGTGTTATTACGGACTATGGCTACACCTTC.

The sample holds many counts of this clonotype. This rearrangement joins TRBV2 to TRBJ2-2, with TRBD1 identical over 9 bases. This CDR3 is built from 14 residues. With 7 bases clipped from V and 6 bases from J, the junction kept 6 bases outside the gene matches. The germline V gene encodes CDR1 SNHLY and CDR2 FYNNEI. The CDR3 bases are TGTGCCAGCACTCGGGACAGGGAGGCCGGGGAGCTGTTTTTT. It specifies CASTRDREAGELFF.

In this sample, this clonotype turned up many times. The chain employs TRBV20-1 and TRBJ2-5, with 11 bases that match TRBD2. Unmatched junction bases numbered 11, after V lost 3 bases and J lost 5 bases. Germline lookup yields CDR1 DFQATT and CDR2 SNEGSKA (reference sequence). The CDR3 loop spans 16 amino acids. The CDR3 coding sequence is TGCAGTGCTAGTCGATTAGCGGGAGGGCCAGGGGAGACCCAGTACTTC. This translates into CSASRLAGGPGETQYF.

This clonotype was counted only a few times. This chain connects TRBV18 to TRBJ2-7, with TRBD2 matching over 11 bases. Germline CDR1 reads KGHSH; CDR2 reads LQKENI. The J segment lost 6 bases and the V segment lost 6 bases, leaving 16 bases of the junction unmatched. The CDR3 contains 17 residues. The CDR3 here is CASSQLAGDVGVSEQYF. The DNA of the CDR3 is TGTGCCAGCTCTCAACTAGCGGGAGATGTCGGTGTCTCCGAGCAGTACTTC. Looking up the rest from reference TRBV18 and TRBJ2-7 gives the full variable domain: NAGVMQNPRHLVRRRGQEARLRCSPMKGHSHVYWYRQLPEEGLKFMVYLQKENIIDESGMPKERFSAEFPKEGPSILRIQQVVRGDSAAYFCASSQLAGDVGVSEQYFGPGTRLTVT.

The chain joins TRBV19 to TRBJ1-4; 7 bases agree with TRBD1. Looked up from germline, CDR1 is LNHDA and CDR2 is SQIVND (reference sequence). CDR3 length: 13 amino acids. The junction had 7 bases not matched to a gene; V was cut back by 7 bases and J by 8 bases. The CDR3 region is CASKGRGHEKLFF. In DNA form, the CDR3 reads TGTGCCAGTAAGGGTAGGGGGCACGAAAAACTGTTTTTT. The whole variable domain, remainder taken from reference TRBV19 and TRBJ1-4, is DGGITQSPKYLFRKEGQNVTLSCEQNLNHDAMYWYRQDPGQGLRLIYYSQIVNDFQKGDIAEGYSVSREKKESFPLTVTSAQKNPTAFYLCASKGRGHEKLFFGSGTQLSVL.

This clonotype was picked up many times. V usage is TRBV18 and J usage is TRBJ1-1; perhaps TRBD1 as D (6 bases). With 5 bases removed from V and 3 bases from J, the gap between germline ends came to 16 bases. The CDR3 is 15 amino acids. Germline V lookup: CDR1 KGHSH, CDR2 LQKENI. The CDR3: CASSSTRGRDTEAFF. CDR3 bases: TGTGCCAGCTCATCAACCAGGGGAAGAGACACTGAAGCTTTCTTT.

This clonotype was seen ten or more times. J is TRBJ1-1 and V is TRBV6-2 or TRBV6-3, with D perhaps matching TRBD1 (5 bases). With 5 bases removed from V and 0 bases from J, the gap between germline ends came to 13 bases. Germline V gene lookup returns CDR1 MNHEY and CDR2 SVGEGT. This CDR3 is 15 amino acids long. CDR3 amino acids: CASSPPGLLNTEAFF. DNA of the CDR3: TGTGCCAGCAGTCCACCGGGACTATTGAACACTGAAGCTTTCTTT.

This clonotype was seen a handful of times. This chain connects TRBV6-1 to TRBJ1-2; D is perhaps TRBD1 (6 bases). V was trimmed by 6 bases and J by 3 bases, leaving 14 bases between them. The CDR3 covers 14 residues. Germline V lookup: CDR1 MNHNS, CDR2 SASEGT. CDR3 protein: CASSPGASDYGYTF. The CDR3 nucleotides read TGTGCCAGCAGCCCAGGGGCATCGGACTATGGCTACACCTTC.

The CDR3: CASSLRTGVFTGELFF. The CDR3 nucleotides read TGTGCCAGCAGCCTCCGGACAGGGGTGTTCACCGGGGAGCTGTTTTTT. The rearrangement uses TRBV11-3 and TRBJ2-2; 9 bases align to TRBD1. The V gene end was trimmed by 5 bases and the J gene end by 4 bases; junction bases not matched to a gene: 8. The CDR3 consists of 16 residues. CDR1 and CDR2 from the germline V gene are SGHNT and YENEEA.

This clonotype showed up many times. The chain has TRBV2 and TRBJ2-7; TRBD2 matches 9 bases. The CDR3 contains 15 residues. V was clipped by 4 bases and J by 4 bases; unmatched bases: 8. Germline CDR1 SNHLY, CDR2 FYNNEI. In nucleotides, the CDR3 is TGTGCCAGCAGTGTTTCGGCGGGAGGGATATACGAGCAGTACTTC. It specifies CASSVSAGGIYEQYF.

This clonotype has at least ten counts. Written as DNA, the CDR3 is TGTGCCAGCAGTTTATCCGGGACAGGGGCCGAGCAGTACTTC. Its protein product is CASSLSGTGAEQYF. V is TRBV27 and J is TRBJ2-7; 10 bases fit TRBD1. CDR1 and CDR2 from the germline V gene are MNHEY and SMNVEV (reference sequence). V shed 0 bases and J 6 bases; nucleotides not matched to a gene: 2. The CDR3 runs 14 residues.

In its sample, this clonotype was seen a few times. V usage is TRBV7-9 and J usage is TRBJ2-7, with TRBD1 matching 7 bases. CDR3 length: 16 residues. The trim removed 5 bases at V and 2 bases at J, leaving 12 bases unmatched. Germline-derived CDR1 and CDR2 are SEHNR and FQNEAQ (reference sequence). CDR3 sequence: CASSPLSLGQTYEQYF. CDR3 bases: TGTGCCAGCAGCCCCCTGTCTCTGGGACAGACCTACGAGCAGTACTTC.

This sequence joins TRBV12-3 or TRBV12-4 and TRBJ2-2, with D unresolved. V was pared by 0 bases and J by 7 bases, with 6 bases between. The CDR3 is made up of 13 amino acids. The CDR3, as DNA: TGTGCCAGCAGTTTAGCAGGGAACGGGGAGCTGTTTTTT. Residues: CASSLAGNGELFF.

The chain employs TRBV5-1 and TRBJ1-2, with D hard to call. Germline CDR1 is SGHRS and CDR2 is YFSETQ. CDR3 size: 15 residues. The V end lost 0 bases, the J end lost 4 bases, and 13 bases lay between the germline ends. CDR3 coding DNA: TGCGCCAGCAGCTTGGCCGGAGACCGAGCCTATGGCTACACCTTC. The encoded protein is CASSLAGDRAYGYTF.